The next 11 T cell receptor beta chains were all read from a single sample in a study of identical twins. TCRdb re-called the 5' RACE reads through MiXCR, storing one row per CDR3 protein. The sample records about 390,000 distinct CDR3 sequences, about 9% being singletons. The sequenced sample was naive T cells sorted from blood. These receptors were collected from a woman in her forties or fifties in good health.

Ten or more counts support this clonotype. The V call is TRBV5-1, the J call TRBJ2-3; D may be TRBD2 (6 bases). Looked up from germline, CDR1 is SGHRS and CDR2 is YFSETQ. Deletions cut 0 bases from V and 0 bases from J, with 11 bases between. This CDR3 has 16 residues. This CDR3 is CASSLDAGPSTDTQYF. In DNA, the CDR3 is TGCGCCAGCAGCTTGGATGCGGGACCTAGCACAGATACGCAGTATTTT.

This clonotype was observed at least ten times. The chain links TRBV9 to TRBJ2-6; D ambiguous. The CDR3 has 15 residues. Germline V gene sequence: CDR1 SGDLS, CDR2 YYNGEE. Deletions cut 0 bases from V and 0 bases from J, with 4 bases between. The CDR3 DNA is TGTGCCAGCAGCGTAGTAGGCTCTGGGGCCAACGTCCTGACTTTC. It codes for CASSVVGSGANVLTF.

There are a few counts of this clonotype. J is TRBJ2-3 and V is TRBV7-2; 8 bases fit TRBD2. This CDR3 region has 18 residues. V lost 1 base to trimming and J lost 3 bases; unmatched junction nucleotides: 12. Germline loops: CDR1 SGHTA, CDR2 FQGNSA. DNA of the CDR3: TGTGCCAGCAGCTTAGTACCCCCCTTAGCGGGGAGGACAGATACGCAGTATTTT. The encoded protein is CASSLVPPLAGRTDTQYF.

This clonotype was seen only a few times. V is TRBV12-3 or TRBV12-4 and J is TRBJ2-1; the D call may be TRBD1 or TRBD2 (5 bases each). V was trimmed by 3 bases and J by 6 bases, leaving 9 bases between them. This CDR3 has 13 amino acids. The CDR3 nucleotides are TGTGCCAGCAGTTTCTCGGGACCCAATGAGCAGTTCTTC. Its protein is CASSFSGPNEQFF.

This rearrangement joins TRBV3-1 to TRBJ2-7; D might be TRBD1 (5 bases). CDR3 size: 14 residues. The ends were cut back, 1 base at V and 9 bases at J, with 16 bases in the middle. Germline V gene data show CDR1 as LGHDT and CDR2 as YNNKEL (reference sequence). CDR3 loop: CASSQGMSGLAQYF. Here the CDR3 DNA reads TGTGCCAGCAGCCAAGGAATGTCAGGGTTGGCGCAGTACTTC.

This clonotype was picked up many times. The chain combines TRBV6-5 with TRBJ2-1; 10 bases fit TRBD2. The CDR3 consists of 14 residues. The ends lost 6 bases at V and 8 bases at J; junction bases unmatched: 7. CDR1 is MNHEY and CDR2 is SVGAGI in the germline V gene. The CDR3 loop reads CASSPSGSWDEQFF. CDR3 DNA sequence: TGTGCCAGCAGCCCTAGCGGGAGTTGGGATGAGCAGTTCTTC.

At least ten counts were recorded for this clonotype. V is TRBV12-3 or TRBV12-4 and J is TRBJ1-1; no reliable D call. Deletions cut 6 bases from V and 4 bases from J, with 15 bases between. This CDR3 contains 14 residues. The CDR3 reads CASRESRAATEAFF. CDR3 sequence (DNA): TGTGCCAGCAGGGAGTCGCGGGCTGCCACTGAAGCTTTCTTT.

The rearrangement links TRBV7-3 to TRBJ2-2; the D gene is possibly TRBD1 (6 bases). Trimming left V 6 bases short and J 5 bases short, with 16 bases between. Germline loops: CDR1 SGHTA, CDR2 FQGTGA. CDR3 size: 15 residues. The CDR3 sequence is CASSKGGEMTGELFF. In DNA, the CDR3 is TGTGCCAGCAGTAAAGGGGGAGAGATGACCGGGGAGCTGTTTTTT.

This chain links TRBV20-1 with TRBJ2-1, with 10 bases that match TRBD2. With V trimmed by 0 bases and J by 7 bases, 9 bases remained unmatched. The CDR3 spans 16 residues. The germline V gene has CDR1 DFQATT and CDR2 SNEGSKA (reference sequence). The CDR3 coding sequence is TGCAGTGCTAGAGATCTCTTGGCTAGCGGGAGAAATGAGCAGTTCTTC. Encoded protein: CSARDLLASGRNEQFF.

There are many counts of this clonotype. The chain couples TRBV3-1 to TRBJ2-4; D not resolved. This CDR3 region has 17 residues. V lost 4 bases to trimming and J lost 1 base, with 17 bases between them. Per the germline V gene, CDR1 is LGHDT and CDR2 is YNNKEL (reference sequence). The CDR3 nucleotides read TGTGCCAGCAGCCTCTCAACTGTAGGTTCGGCCAAAAACATTCAGTACTTC. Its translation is CASSLSTVGSAKNIQYF. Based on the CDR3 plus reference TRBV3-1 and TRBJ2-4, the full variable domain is DTAVSQTPKYLVTQMGNDKSIKCEQNLGHDTMYWYKQDSKKFLKIMFSYNNKELIINETVPNRFSPKSPDKAHLNLHINSLELGDSAVYFCASSLSTVGSAKNIQYFGAGTRLSVL.

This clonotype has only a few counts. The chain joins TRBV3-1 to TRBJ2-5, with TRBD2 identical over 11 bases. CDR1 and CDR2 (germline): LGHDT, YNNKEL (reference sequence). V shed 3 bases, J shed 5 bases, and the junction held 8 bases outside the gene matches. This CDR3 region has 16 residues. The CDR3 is CASSHTSGSREETQYF. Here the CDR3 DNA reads TGTGCCAGCAGCCATACTAGCGGGAGCCGGGAGGAGACCCAGTACTTC.